These 20 T cell receptor beta chains came from one sample sequenced in a study of T-cell reconstitution after alpha-beta-depleted transplantation in children. This sample's TCRbeta library carried unique molecular identifier barcodes. TCRdb called the PCR reads again in MiXCR, with one record for every CDR3 protein. The sample shows 450,000 to 600,000 distinct CDR3 sequences, 10% to 15% of them seen only once. This specimen consisted of PBMCs, mostly from graft donor cells, obtained 360 days after TCRalphabeta/CD19-depleted stem cell transplant. These receptors were collected from a male patient under 18 who had a stem cell transplant for acute myeloid leukemia, so the T cells may come from the graft donor.

This clonotype came up many times. CDR3 residues: CASSSMGGNQPQHF. In DNA form, the CDR3 reads TGCGCCAGCAGCAGCATGGGGGGGAATCAGCCCCAGCATTTT. V is TRBV5-1 and J is TRBJ1-5; D is possibly TRBD1 (5 bases). V lost 4 bases and J lost 4, with 12 bases in between. The CDR3 has 14 residues. Germline CDR1 reads SGHRS; CDR2 reads YFSETQ.

This clonotype has ten or more counts. This sequence joins TRBV10-3 and TRBJ2-1; TRBD2 matches at 8 bases. The germline CDR1 and CDR2 sequences are ENHRY and SYGVKD. The CDR3 has 14 residues. Trimming took 5 bases from V and 4 from J; bases not matched to a gene: 4. In nucleotides, the CDR3 is TGTGCCATCAGTCCGGGACTAGGATACAATGAGCAGTTCTTC. Protein product: CAISPGLGYNEQFF.

This clonotype was seen repeatedly, ten times or more. The chain couples TRBV4-3 to TRBJ2-7; D is possibly TRBD1 (6 bases). The CDR3 sequence is 15 residues long. V was cut by 4 bases and J by 3 bases, with 16 bases left in between. The germline CDR1 and CDR2 sequences are LGHNA and YSLEER. In DNA form, the CDR3 reads TGCGCCAGCAGCCTTAATCCGGGACACCTCTACGAGCAGTACTTC. Translating gives CASSLNPGHLYEQYF.

This clonotype was counted a few times. The chain has TRBV6-5 and TRBJ2-7; TRBD2 is a possible D gene (6 bases). The germline V and J ends were trimmed by 1 base and 2 bases, with 9 bases remaining between them. This CDR3 contains 14 residues. Germline values: CDR1 MNHEY, CDR2 SVGAGI. In DNA form, the CDR3 reads TGTGCCAGCAGTTACTATAGCGGCCCCTACGAGCAGTACTTC. This sequence encodes CASSYYSGPYEQYF.

The V call is TRBV7-8, the J call TRBJ2-2; D is tentatively TRBD1 or TRBD2 (5 bases each). This CDR3 has 15 residues. The germline CDR1 and CDR2 sequences are SGHVS and FQNEAQ. The V gene lost 2 bases and the J gene lost 8 bases, with 15 bases spanning the gap. The CDR3 DNA reads as TGTGCCAGCAGCTTATGGGGGAGCTCGGCGGGGGAGCTGTTTTTT. Residues: CASSLWGSSAGELFF.

In this sample, this clonotype turned up a few times. The chain carries TRBV29-1 and TRBJ1-3; D not resolved. Deletions cut 2 bases from V and 0 bases from J, with 11 bases between. Looked up from germline, CDR1 is SQVTM and CDR2 is ANQGSEA. This CDR3 is built from 15 residues. The CDR3 protein is CSVESWAYSGNTIYF. CDR3 DNA sequence: TGCAGCGTTGAATCCTGGGCCTACTCTGGAAACACCATATATTTT.

This clonotype was seen at least ten times. The chain joins TRBV5-1 to TRBJ2-2; the D gene is possibly TRBD2 (6 bases). The CDR3 is 16 residues long. The V end was cut by 4 bases, the J end by 0 bases, with 13 bases between. The germline gives CDR1 SGHRS, CDR2 YFSETQ. CDR3: CASSSLGTSNTGELFF. CDR3 bases: TGCGCCAGCAGCAGCCTCGGGACTTCGAACACCGGGGAGCTGTTTTTT.

The rearrangement joins TRBV5-1 to TRBJ2-2, with 14 bases aligning to TRBD2. Germline CDR1 and CDR2: SGHRS and YFSETQ. This CDR3 spans 20 amino acids. Trimming cost V 0 bases and J 2 bases; bases outside gene matches: 9. The CDR3, as DNA: TGCGCCAGCAGCTTGGTTCGGCCGACTAGCGGGAGGGGAAACACCGGGGAGCTGTTTTTT. Encoded protein: CASSLVRPTSGRGNTGELFF. The entire variable domain, with the rest obtained from reference TRBV5-1 and TRBJ2-2, is as follows: KAGVTQTPRYLIKTRGQQVTLSCSPISGHRSVSWYQQTPGQGLQFLFEYFSETQRNKGNFPGRFSGRQFSNSRSEMNVSTLELGDSALYLCASSLVRPTSGRGNTGELFFGEGSRLTVL.

This chain uses TRBV7-9 with TRBJ2-1, with 10 nucleotides matching TRBD2. The CDR3 is 19 amino acids. V was pared by 0 bases and J by 4 bases, with 12 bases of the junction left unmatched. Germline CDR1 SEHNR, CDR2 FQNEAQ (reference sequence). CDR3 sequence: CASSLAPSAGLALYNEQFF. In DNA form, the CDR3 reads TGTGCCAGCAGCTTAGCACCCAGCGCGGGACTAGCGCTTTACAATGAGCAGTTCTTC.

The chain employs TRBV20-1 and TRBJ2-7; tentatively, D is TRBD1 or TRBD2 (5 bases each). V lost 5 bases and J lost 1, with 18 bases in between. The CDR3 sequence is 15 residues long. Germline loops: CDR1 DFQATT, CDR2 SNEGSKA (reference sequence). The CDR3 nucleotides are TGCAGTGCTCCTCGGGGACCGCCATTGTCCTACGAGCAGTACTTC. It codes for CSAPRGPPLSYEQYF.

This clonotype was seen ten or more times. This sequence joins TRBV7-9 and TRBJ2-3; TRBD2 aligns across 7 bases. Per the germline V gene, CDR1 is SEHNR and CDR2 is FQNEAQ (reference sequence). CDR3 length equals 15 residues. Trimming took 4 bases from V and 4 from J; bases not matched to a gene: 8. The CDR3 DNA follows: TGTGCCAGCAGCTCCCGGCGGGGGAGGGCAGATACGCAGTATTTT. This sequence encodes CASSSRRGRADTQYF. Using reference TRBV7-9 and TRBJ2-3 for the parts outside the CDR3, the full variable domain is DTGVSQNPRHKITKRGQNVTFRCDPISEHNRLYWYRQTLGQGPEFLTYFQNEAQLEKSRLLSDRFSAERPKGSFSTLEIQRTEQGDSAMYLCASSSRRGRADTQYFGPGTRLTVL.

This clonotype turned up a few times. The V gene is TRBV28, the J gene TRBJ2-7, with 8 positions matching TRBD1. V lost 3 bases to trimming and J lost 2 bases; unmatched junction nucleotides: 6. The CDR3 runs to 15 residues. Germline CDR1 and CDR2: MDHEN and SYDVKM. CDR3 sequence reads: CASSFVDRATYEQYF. The CDR3 bases are TGTGCCAGCAGTTTTGTGGACAGGGCTACCTACGAGCAGTACTTC.

This clonotype was recorded at least ten times. The rearrangement joins TRBV12-3 or TRBV12-4 to TRBJ2-2; TRBD2 might be the D (5 bases). This CDR3 contains 13 residues. V lost 11 bases to trimming and J lost 4 bases, with 14 bases between them. The CDR3: CAGSVAPTGELFF. CDR3 DNA: TGTGCCGGATCGGTAGCGCCCACCGGGGAGCTGTTTTTT.

This clonotype has ten or more counts. The chain uses TRBV7-6 and TRBJ2-2; the D gene is possibly TRBD1 (6 bases). CDR1 is SGHVS and CDR2 is FNYEAQ in the germline V gene. The CDR3 contains 13 residues. Trimming took off 4 bases at V and 5 bases at J, with 8 bases between the two ends. For the CDR3, the DNA is TGTGCCAGCAGCTACAGGGAAACCGGGGAGCTGTTTTTT. Amino acids: CASSYRETGELFF.

V usage is TRBV24-1 and J usage is TRBJ2-1; 11 bases align to TRBD2. Trimming cost V 4 bases and J 1 base; bases outside gene matches: 8. The germline V gene encodes CDR1 KGHDR and CDR2 SFDVKD. The CDR3 length is 18 residues. CDR3 bases: TGTGCCACCAGTGACCTATCTAGCGGGAGGAGGTCCTACAATGAGCAGTTCTTC. Translating gives CATSDLSSGRRSYNEQFF.

This sequence joins TRBV12-3 or TRBV12-4 and TRBJ2-1, with 11 positions matching TRBD2. The CDR3 contains 18 residues. The V and J ends lost 5 bases and 4 bases, in that order; junction bases with no gene match: 13. The CDR3 loop is CASSARLAGPLMYNEQFF. As DNA, the CDR3 is TGTGCCAGCAGTGCTCGACTAGCGGGACCCTTAATGTACAATGAGCAGTTCTTC.

This clonotype was picked up a small number of times. The V gene is TRBV6-5, the J gene TRBJ2-1; D call uncertain. V shed 8 bases and J shed 10 bases, with 9 bases lying between them. CDR3 length: 10 amino acids. Germline V gene sequence: CDR1 MNHEY, CDR2 SVGAGI. For the CDR3, the DNA is TGTGCCAGCCCCTCTGGAGAGCAGTTCTTC. This sequence encodes CASPSGEQFF.

The gene calls are TRBV4-2 and TRBJ2-3, with 11 bases matching TRBD2. The CDR3 sequence is 17 residues long. After removal of 0 bases from V and 5 bases from J, the junction contained 7 bases not matched to a gene. The germline V gene has CDR1 LGHNA and CDR2 YNFKEQ. The CDR3 coding sequence is TGTGCCAGCAGCCAAGAGCGGCTAGCGGGAGGCGAAGATACGCAGTATTTT. Translating it yields CASSQERLAGGEDTQYF.

This clonotype came up a few times. This sequence joins TRBV5-1 and TRBJ2-1; 10 bases fit TRBD2. The CDR3 contains 17 residues. Germline V CDR1 and CDR2: SGHRS, YFSETQ. Trimming at V came to 2 bases and at J to 2 bases, leaving 7 bases not matched to a gene. The CDR3 here is CASSFRSGRATYNEQFF. The CDR3, as DNA: TGCGCCAGCAGCTTTAGGAGCGGGAGGGCCACCTACAATGAGCAGTTCTTC.

This clonotype was recorded once. The chain couples TRBV5-4 to TRBJ2-2; D not certain. V gave up 4 bases and J gave up 6 bases, with 19 bases separating them. The length of the CDR3 is 16 residues. Germline V gene lookup returns CDR1 SGHNT and CDR2 YYREEE (reference sequence). CDR3 in DNA: TGTGCCAGCAGCCCTGGGCGAAAAGTAGGCCCCGGGGAGCTGTTTTTT. It yields the protein CASSPGRKVGPGELFF.